This T cell receptor (beta chain) was captured by sequencing in a study of blood T cells in healthy people across ages. General study findings and limits: Diversity was estimated from one million T cells, and these estimates were considered underestimates. Unknown donor CMV status possibly confounded expanded clonotype changes.

With respect to this clonotype: Its specificity is not known.

A J-beta primer mix and a sample-barcoded 5' primer were used in a second PCR of about 7 to 12 cycles. Each CDR3 protein is one row after TCRdb ran MiXCR on the 5' RACE reads. Of 1.5 million or so distinct CDR3 sequences in the sample, approximately 42% were seen once. This CDR3 has 18 residues. With 2 bases removed from V and 3 bases from J, the gap between germline ends came to 22 bases. Germline CDR1 is MNHEY and CDR2 is SVGEGT. The sequencing sample was made of blood. The rearrangement joins TRBV6-2 or TRBV6-3 to TRBJ1-2; D is perhaps TRBD1 (6 bases). The source is a woman between 18 and 30 years old in good health. Here the CDR3 reads CASSYGSPTGPGDYGYTF. For the CDR3, the DNA is TGTGCCAGCAGTTACGGGAGTCCAACAGGGCCAGGAGACTATGGCTACACCTTC.